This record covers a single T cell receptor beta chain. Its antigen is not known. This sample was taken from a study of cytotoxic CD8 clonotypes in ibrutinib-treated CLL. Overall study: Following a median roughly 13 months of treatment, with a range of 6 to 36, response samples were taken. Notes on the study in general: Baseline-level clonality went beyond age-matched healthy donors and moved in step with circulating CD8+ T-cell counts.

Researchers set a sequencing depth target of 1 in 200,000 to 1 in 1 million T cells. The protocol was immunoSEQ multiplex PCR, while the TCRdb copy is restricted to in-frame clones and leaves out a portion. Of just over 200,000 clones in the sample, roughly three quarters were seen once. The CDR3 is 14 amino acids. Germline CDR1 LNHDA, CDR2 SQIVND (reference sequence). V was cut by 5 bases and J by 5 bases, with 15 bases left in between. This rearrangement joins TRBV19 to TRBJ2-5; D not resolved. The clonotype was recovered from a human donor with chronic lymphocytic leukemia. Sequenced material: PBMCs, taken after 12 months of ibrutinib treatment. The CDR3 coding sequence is TGTGCCAGTAGTTCGGGTCCCTTGGAGGAGACCCAGTACTTC. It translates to CASSSGPLEETQYF.